These 7 T cell receptor beta chains originate from one sample sequenced in a study of cytomegalovirus exposure and HLA in healthy donors. PCR amplification relied on 60 Vbeta primers (plus 13 Jbeta primers). Here immunoSEQ multiplex PCR was the method, and the copy in TCRdb shows in-frame clones only, minus some. This table lists roughly 120,000 clones. Specimen: PBMCs. Receptors were obtained from a young man in good health and CMV-seronegative.

The gene calls are TRBV10-3 and TRBJ1-2; no firm D call. CDR1 and CDR2 from the germline V gene are ENHRY and SYGVKD. Trimming cost V 0 bases and J 8 bases, with 19 bases left between them. The CDR3 runs 16 residues. CDR3 sequence (DNA): TGTGCCATCAGTGAGTCAATGAGCTCCGCGTCCTACGGCTACACCTTC. This gives the protein CAISESMSSASYGYTF.

This chain connects TRBV30 to TRBJ1-4; unclear D gene. Germline CDR1 reads GTSNPN; CDR2 reads SVGIG (reference sequence). CDR3 length: 13 residues. V was trimmed by 1 base and J by 8 bases, leaving 11 bases between them. The CDR3 region has the DNA TGTGCCTGGAGTGCCAGTCCTCGCGAAAAACTGTTTTTT. As protein: CAWSASPREKLFF.

The rearrangement joins TRBV5-8 to TRBJ2-7, with D maybe TRBD2 (5 bases). Germline V gene sequence: CDR1 SGHTS, CDR2 YDEGEE. The V gene lost 5 bases and the J gene lost 7 bases, with 19 bases spanning the gap. CDR3 length: 14 residues. The CDR3 region has the DNA TGTGCCAGCAGGACATCTAGAAGCCCGGGAGAGCAGTACTTC. The encoded protein is CASRTSRSPGEQYF.

J is TRBJ2-7 and V is TRBV11-2; maybe TRBD2 (6 bases). V was pared by 11 bases and J by 2 bases, with 16 bases between. CDR1 is SGHAT, CDR2 FQNNGV, per germline. The CDR3 runs to 13 residues. The CDR3 DNA is TGTGCCGGCCGGCGGGGACCAACCTACGAGCAGTACTTC. Translated, it gives CAGRRGPTYEQYF.

This sequence joins TRBV23-1 and TRBJ2-5; weak D call: TRBD1 (6 bases). TRBV23-1 is filed as an ORF, its function uncertain. The CDR3 extends over 20 amino acids. V was cut by 2 bases and J by 5 bases, with 30 bases left in between. The chain's CDR3 is CASSQAQSPGHPEEMETQYF. In DNA form, the CDR3 reads TGCGCCAGCAGTCAAGCTCAATCCCCGGGACACCCCGAAGAAATGGAGACCCAGTACTTC.

CDR3 nucleotides: TGTGCCAGCATTTCAACGTCTCGTGGTCGGGGGACTAATGAGCAGTTCTTC. It is translated as CASISTSRGRGTNEQFF. The gene calls are TRBV21-1 and TRBJ2-1; the table's D call of TRBD2 was not tested on the DNA. TRBV21-1 is assigned pseudogene status. The length of the CDR3 is 17 residues.

On this clone: At one end the junction does not follow the germline gene, possibly because of a read error. Other DNA sequences of this sample code for an identical CDR3. The rearrangement joins TRBV5-1 to TRBJ1-5; D is perhaps TRBD1 (5 bases). This CDR3 has 15 amino acids. Germline loops: CDR1 SGHRS, CDR2 YFSETQ. Here the CDR3 DNA reads TGCGCCAGCAGCTTAATCCCCGACAGTTATCAGCCCCAGCACTTT. Protein product: CASSLIPDSYQPQHF.